The present entry profiles one T cell receptor (beta chain) with its context. Its antigen is still unknown. No much larger clonotype is one base removed from it; base qualities were not supplied. V sheds 5 bases and J sheds 0 bases, leaving 11 bases between their ends. Reading from cysteine to phenylalanine, the CDR3 counts 15 amino acids. The DNA shown is the 45-base CDR3, in frame from base 1. Reading the germline V gene (reference sequence) gives CDR1 MNHEY and CDR2 SMNVEV. Using the deep immunoSEQ assay, TCR CDR3 regions were amplified from genomic DNA by multiplex PCR. For each cell subset, the extracted genomic DNA was distributed evenly across all wells of several immunoSEQ 96-well plates, and each plate served as one replicate. Each replicate PCR for sorted subsets received approximately 220 ng genomic DNA, equal to around 32,000 T cell genomes. Purified libraries were measured with a Qubit 3.0 fluorometer, size-checked on a Bioanalyzer 2100, and measured again with the KAPA Library Quantification kit. Every immunoSEQ 96-well plate was sequenced on a dedicated single-read 150-cycle Illumina NextSeq 550 flow cell. The study's own analysis went as follows. Because the immunoSEQ output included only junctional sequences and no quality scores, the filtering could not be the same as the filtering used for full-length reads. Sequences were annotated with PyIR, a Python wrapper for IgBLAST v1.9, using IMGT germline references to assign V/J genes and CDR3. Reads were removed for weak V/J assignments (E-value above 1e-6), missing CDR3, stop codons, out-of-frame junctions, or ambiguous translated residues. V3J clonotypes were defined by identical inferred V gene, J gene, and CDR3 amino acid sequence. Percentage overlap between repertoires was calculated by dividing the number of shared unique clonotypes by the size of the smaller repertoire. Richness of each repertoire was evaluated using RTK rarefaction, the Chao1 estimator, and Recon v2.1 estimates of unobserved clonotypes. Generation probabilities were computed with OLGA for all TCRbeta clonotypes obtained by the gDNA method from several donors. TCRdb mirrors the immuneACCESS table, restricted to in-frame sequences. Some clones are absent from its copies; in checked studies, under half trace to an unresolved V gene, and the reason for the others is unknown. That table gives V, J and clone size, and the DNA gave D and trimming. This sample gives 2 million to 2.5 million clones in total; about 92% of them show up just once. 1.5% to 2% of the sample is held by the ten biggest clonotypes.

CD8 naive samples were obtained by positive selection for CCR7 among CD45RO-negative cells, yielding a CD45RA+CCR7+ population from which TemRA cells were excluded. The donors were healthy, HIV-negative adults with no recently reported acute infections or vaccinations. Every donor was a Caucasian adult living in Nashville, Tennessee, USA. After blood collection by leukapheresis, PBMCs were isolated using Ficoll-Histopaque density gradient centrifugation and then cryopreserved in the vapor phase of liquid nitrogen. Purity and quantity of every magnetically sorted T cell population were checked by analytical flow cytometry. From each sorted fraction, genomic DNA was isolated and quantified by UV absorbance on a Nanodrop 2000c. The source of the sample is a study of shared clonotypes between healthy human individuals (dated by TCRdb to the early 2020s). For context, the study as a whole: The cohort included three men and a couple of women between 18 and 49 years of age. For each donor, CD4 naive and CD4 memory were each run on three plates, CD8 naive on two plates, and CD8 memory on one plate. To estimate repertoire size and how much clonotype sharing occurs between individuals, the study deeply sequenced the blood TCR repertoires of five healthy adults. Libraries were prepared and TCR repertoires were sequenced by different laboratories using diverse techniques, in order to increase sequencing depth and limit assay-specific biases. Between about 0.94 and 8.9 billion PBMCs per donor were obtained by leukapheresis. Broader findings and caveats from the paper: Compared with non-shared clonotypes, the clonotypes found in all four sorted-subset donors had higher generation probabilities. Sampling was restricted to blood, and TCR repertoires in tissues likely differ from the TCR repertoires found in blood. The genetic and exposure-history diversity represented was limited by the small number of donors. About 5% of naive CD4, around 4% of naive CD8, roughly 2.4% of memory CD4, and 0.35% to 0.5% of memory CD8 clonotypes were shared across several donors. Naive subsets generally had larger estimated clonotype richness than memory subsets. Based on pairwise subsampling, the degree of clonotype sharing among donors was expected to be affected by sequencing depth. Rarefaction of sorted-subset datasets indicated incomplete sequencing despite the large sequencing depth.

The sequencing input was naive CD8+ T cells from PBMCs. The cell subset or site label, as the study defines it: CD45RA+CCR7+. The TCR originated in a man younger than 35 in good health. Some clones in this sample may be carry-over from other donors' samples. The sequence links TRBV27 to TRBJ1-5, with no D gene named confidently. The CDR3 protein: CASSLAYYSNQPQHF. Here is the DNA: TGTGCCAGCAGTCTTGCCTACTATAGCAATCAGCCCCAGCATTTT.